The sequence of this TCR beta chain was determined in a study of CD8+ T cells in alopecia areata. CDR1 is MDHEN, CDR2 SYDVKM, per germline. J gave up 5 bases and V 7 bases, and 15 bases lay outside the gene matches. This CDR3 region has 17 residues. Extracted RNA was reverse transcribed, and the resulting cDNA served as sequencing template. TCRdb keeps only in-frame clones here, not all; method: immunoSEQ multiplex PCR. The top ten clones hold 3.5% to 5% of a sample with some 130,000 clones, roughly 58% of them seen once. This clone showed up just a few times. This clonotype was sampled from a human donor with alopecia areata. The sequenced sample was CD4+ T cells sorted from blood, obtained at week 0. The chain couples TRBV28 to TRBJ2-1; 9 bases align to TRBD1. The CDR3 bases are TGTGCCAGCAATCAACCCTCCCGGGACAGGGAGGACAATGAGCAGTTCTTC. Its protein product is CASNQPSRDREDNEQFF.